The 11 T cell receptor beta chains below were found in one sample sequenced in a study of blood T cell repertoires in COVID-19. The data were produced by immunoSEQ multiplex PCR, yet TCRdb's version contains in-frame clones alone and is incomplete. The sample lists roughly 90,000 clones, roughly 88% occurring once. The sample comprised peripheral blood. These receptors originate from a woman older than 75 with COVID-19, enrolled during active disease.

For the CDR3, the DNA is TGTGCCAGTAGCACCTGGGACAGGGCGCTACAAGGAAACACTGAAGCTTTCTTT. This codes for CASSTWDRALQGNTEAFF. The rearrangement links TRBV19 to TRBJ1-1, with 9 bases that match TRBD1. J was trimmed by 2 bases and V by 6 bases; bases with no gene match: 16. This CDR3 spans 18 amino acids. Germline assignment: CDR1 LNHDA and CDR2 SQIVND (reference sequence).

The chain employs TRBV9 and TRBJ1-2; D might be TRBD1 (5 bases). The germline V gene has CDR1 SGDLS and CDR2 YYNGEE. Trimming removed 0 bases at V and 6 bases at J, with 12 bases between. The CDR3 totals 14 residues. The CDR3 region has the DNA TGTGCCAGCAGCGTAGACCCAGGGCTGGATGGCTACACCTTC. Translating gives CASSVDPGLDGYTF.

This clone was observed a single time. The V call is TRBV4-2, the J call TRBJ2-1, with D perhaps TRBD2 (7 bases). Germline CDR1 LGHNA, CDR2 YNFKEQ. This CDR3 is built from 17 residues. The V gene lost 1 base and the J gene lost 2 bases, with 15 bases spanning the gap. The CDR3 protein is CASSQGPRGGPYNEQFF. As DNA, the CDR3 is TGTGCCAGCAGCCAAGGTCCGAGGGGGGGCCCCTACAATGAGCAGTTCTTC.

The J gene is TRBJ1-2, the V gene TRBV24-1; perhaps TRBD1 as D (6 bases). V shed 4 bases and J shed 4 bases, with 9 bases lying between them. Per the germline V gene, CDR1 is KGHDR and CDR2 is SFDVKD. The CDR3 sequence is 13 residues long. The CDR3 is CATSDRGGYGYTF. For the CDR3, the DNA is TGTGCCACCAGTGACAGGGGCGGCTATGGCTACACCTTC.

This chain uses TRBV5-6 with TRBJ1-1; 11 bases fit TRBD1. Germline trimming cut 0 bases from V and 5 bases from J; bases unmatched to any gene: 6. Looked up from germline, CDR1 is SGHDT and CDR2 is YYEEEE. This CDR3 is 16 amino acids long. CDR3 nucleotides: TGTGCCAGCAGCTTGGAGGGGACAGGGGGATGGACTGAAGCTTTCTTT. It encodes CASSLEGTGGWTEAFF. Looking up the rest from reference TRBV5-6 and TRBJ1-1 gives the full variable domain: DAGVTQSPTHLIKTRGQQVTLRCSPKSGHDTVSWYQQALGQGPQFIFQYYEEEERQRGNFPDRFSGHQFPNYSSELNVNALLLGDSALYLCASSLEGTGGWTEAFFGQGTRLTVV.

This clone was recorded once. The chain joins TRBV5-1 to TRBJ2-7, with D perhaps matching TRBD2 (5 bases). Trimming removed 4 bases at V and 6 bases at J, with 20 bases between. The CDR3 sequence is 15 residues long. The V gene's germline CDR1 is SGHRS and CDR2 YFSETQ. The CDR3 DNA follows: TGCGCCAGCAGCCCGGACGGACTTTCCCTCATCGAGCAGTACTTC. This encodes CASSPDGLSLIEQYF.

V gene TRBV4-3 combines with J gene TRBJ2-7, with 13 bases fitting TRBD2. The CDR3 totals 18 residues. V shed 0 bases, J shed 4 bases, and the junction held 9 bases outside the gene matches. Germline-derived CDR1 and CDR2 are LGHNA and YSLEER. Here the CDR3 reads CASSQDRMGTSGVYEQYF. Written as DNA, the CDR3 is TGCGCCAGCAGCCAAGACCGAATGGGGACTAGCGGGGTGTACGAGCAGTACTTC.

As DNA, the CDR3 is TGCGCCAGCAGCTTGGAATCGGGGGTAATTTACGAGCAGTACTTC. Amino acid sequence: CASSLESGVIYEQYF. The V and J genes are TRBV5-1 and TRBJ2-7, with D possibly being TRBD2 (6 bases). The CDR3 runs 15 residues. Trimming removed 0 bases from V and 4 bases from J, with 14 bases in between. The V gene's germline CDR1 is SGHRS and CDR2 YFSETQ.

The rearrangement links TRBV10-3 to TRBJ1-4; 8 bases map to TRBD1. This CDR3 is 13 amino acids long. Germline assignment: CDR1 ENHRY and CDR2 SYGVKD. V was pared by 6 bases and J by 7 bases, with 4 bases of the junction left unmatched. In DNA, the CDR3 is TGTGCCATCAGCCAGGGGGCCGGTGAAAAACTGTTTTTT. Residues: CAISQGAGEKLFF.

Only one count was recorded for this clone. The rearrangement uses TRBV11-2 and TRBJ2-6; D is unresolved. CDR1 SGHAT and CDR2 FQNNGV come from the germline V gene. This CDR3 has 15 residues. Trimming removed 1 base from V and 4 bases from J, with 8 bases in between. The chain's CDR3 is CASSLAGWGANVLTF. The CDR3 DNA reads TGTGCCAGCAGCTTAGCCGGGTGGGGGGCCAACGTCCTGACTTTC.

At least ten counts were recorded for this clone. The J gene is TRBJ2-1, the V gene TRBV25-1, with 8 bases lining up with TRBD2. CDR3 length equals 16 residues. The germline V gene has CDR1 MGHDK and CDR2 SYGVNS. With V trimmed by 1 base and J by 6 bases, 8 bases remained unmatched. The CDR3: CASSELGSGRSNEQFF. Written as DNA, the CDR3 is TGTGCCAGCAGTGAATTGGGAAGCGGGAGATCCAATGAGCAGTTCTTC.